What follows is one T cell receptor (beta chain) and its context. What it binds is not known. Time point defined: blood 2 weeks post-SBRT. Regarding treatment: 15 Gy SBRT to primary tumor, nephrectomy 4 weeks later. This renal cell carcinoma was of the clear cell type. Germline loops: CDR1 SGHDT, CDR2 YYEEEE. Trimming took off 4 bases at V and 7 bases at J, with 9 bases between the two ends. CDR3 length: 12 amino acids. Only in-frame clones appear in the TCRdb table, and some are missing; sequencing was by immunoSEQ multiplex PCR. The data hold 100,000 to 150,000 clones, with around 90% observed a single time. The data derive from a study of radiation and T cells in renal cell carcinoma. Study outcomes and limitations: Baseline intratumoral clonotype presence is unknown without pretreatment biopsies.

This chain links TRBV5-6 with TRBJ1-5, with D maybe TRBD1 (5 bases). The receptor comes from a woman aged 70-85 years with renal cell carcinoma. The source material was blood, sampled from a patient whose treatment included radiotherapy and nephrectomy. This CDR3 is CASSQGEQPQHF. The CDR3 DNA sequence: TGTGCCAGCAGCCAGGGAGAACAGCCCCAGCATTTT.